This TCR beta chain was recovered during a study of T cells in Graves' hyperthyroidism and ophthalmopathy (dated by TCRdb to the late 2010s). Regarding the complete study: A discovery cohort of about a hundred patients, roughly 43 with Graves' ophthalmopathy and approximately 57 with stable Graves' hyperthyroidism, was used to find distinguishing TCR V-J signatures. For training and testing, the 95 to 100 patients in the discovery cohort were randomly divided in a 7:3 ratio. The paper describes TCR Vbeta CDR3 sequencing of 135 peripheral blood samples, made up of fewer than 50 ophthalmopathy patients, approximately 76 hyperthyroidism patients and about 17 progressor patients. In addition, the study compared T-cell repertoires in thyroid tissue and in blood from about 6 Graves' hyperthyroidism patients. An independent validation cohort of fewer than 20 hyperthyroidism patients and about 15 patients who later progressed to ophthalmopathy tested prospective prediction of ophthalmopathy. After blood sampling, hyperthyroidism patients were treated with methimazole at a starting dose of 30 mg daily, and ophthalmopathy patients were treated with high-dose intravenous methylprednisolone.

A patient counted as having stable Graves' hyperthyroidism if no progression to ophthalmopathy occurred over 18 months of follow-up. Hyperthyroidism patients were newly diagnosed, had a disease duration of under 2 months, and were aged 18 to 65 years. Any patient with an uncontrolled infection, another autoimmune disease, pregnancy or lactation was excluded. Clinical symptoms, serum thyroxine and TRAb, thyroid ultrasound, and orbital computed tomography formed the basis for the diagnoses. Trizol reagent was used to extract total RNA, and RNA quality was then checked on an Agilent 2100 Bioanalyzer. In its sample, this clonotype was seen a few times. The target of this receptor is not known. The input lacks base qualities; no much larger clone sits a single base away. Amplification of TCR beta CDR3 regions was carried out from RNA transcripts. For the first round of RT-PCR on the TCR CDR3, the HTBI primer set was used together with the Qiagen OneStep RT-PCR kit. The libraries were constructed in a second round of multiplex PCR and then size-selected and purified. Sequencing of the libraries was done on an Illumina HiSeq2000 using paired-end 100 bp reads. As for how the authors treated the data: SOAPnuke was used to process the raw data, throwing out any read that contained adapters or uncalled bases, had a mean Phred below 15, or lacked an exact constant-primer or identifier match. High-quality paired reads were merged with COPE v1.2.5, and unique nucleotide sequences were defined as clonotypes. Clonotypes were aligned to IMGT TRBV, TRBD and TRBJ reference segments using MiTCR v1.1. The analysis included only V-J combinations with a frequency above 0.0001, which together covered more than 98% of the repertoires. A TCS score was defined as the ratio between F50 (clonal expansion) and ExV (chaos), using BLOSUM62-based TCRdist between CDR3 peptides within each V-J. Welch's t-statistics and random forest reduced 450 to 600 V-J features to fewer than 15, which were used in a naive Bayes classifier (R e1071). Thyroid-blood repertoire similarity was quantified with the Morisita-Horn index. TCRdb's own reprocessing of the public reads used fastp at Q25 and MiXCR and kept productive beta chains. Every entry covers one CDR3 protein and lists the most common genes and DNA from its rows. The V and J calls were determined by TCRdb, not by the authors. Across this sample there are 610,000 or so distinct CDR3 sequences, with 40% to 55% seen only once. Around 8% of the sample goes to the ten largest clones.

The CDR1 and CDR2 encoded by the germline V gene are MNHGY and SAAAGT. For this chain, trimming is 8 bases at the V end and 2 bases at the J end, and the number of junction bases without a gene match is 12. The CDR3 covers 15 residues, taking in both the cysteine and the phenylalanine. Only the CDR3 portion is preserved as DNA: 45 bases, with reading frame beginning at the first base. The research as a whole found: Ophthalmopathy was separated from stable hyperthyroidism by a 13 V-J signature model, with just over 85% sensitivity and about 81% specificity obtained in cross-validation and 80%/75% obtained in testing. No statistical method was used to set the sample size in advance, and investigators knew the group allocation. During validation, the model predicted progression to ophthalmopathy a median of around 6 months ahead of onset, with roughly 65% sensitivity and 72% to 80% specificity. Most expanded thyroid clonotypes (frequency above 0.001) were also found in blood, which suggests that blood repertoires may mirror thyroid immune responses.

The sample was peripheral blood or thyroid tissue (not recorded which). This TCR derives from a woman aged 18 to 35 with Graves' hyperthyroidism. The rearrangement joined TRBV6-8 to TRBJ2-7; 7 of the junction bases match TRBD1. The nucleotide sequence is TGTGCCAGCTCCTCCCTGGGGACAGAGACCTACGAGCAGTACTTC. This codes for CASSSLGTETYEQYF.